Sequencing of this TCR beta chain was carried out in a study of T cell repertoires in cytomegalovirus infection. Whole-study results and caveats: Carriage of CMV together with the relevant HLA was identifiable through cumulative public TCR beta family frequency. Across the ex vivo response, the dominant clonotypes were HLA-C-restricted CMV-specific TCR beta clonotypes.

Trimming stripped 4 bases from V and 3 bases from J, with 12 bases between. From germline, CDR1 is MGHRA and CDR2 YSYEKL. This CDR3 has 14 residues. Each CDR3 protein is one row after TCRdb ran MiXCR on the reads. The repertoire includes 500,000 to 600,000 distinct CDR3 sequences, 16% of them detected once, and 20% to 30% sits in the top ten. Turning to this clonotype: Its antigen is as yet unknown.

This TCR was sampled from a human donor in good health (CMV status not recorded). Some clones in this sample may be carry-over from other donors' samples. This sequence joins TRBV4-1 and TRBJ1-1; TRBD1 might be the D (5 bases). Input material: CD8+ T cells from PBMCs. The CDR3 sequence: CASSLPGGYTEAFF. Written as DNA, the CDR3 is TGCGCCAGCAGCCTTCCGGGGGGGTACACTGAAGCTTTCTTT.